These T cell receptor beta chains were read from a single sample in a study of cytomegalovirus exposure and HLA in healthy donors. Sequencing was performed with immunoSEQ multiplex PCR; in TCRdb, only in-frame clones are kept and a portion is missing. Of roughly 120,000 clones in the sample, 86% are singletons; the top ten hold around 5%. Sequenced input: PBMCs. These TCRs come from a man aged 18 to 30 in good health and CMV-seronegative. CDR3s include the opening cysteine and the closing phenylalanine or tryptophan.

CASSLGGGGTDTQYF	TRBJ2-3	TRBV27
CSVRDSAYEQYF	TRBJ2-7	TRBV29-1
CASSPGTGVAQPQHF	TRBJ1-5	TRBV21-1
CASSRLLGTNEKLFF	TRBJ1-4	TRBV27
CASSWRTGDTEAFF	TRBJ1-1	TRBV5-1
CASSELGTAKF	TRBJ2-7	TRBV2
CAWSPWTGKSGANVLTF	TRBJ2-6	TRBV30
CASSWTSTGGQETQYF	TRBJ2-5	TRBV7-9
CASSLETGADGYTF	TRBJ1-2	TRBV7-9
CATLKGDRVVAEAFF	TRBJ1-1	TRBV6-1